This T cell receptor (beta chain) comes out of a study of regulatory T cells in long-lasting Graves disease. At the level of the study: Treatment with antithyroid drugs for over 5 years, together with positive TSH receptor antibodies, meant persistent Graves' disease. Findings and limits, study-wide: The work looked only at peripheral blood and did not look at thyroid tissue. Persistent disease samples used TRBV28, TRBJ1-2 and TRBJ2-5 preferentially.

The CDR3 totals 19 residues. Germline lookup yields CDR1 DFQATT and CDR2 SNEGSKA (reference sequence). The V gene end was trimmed by 5 bases and the J gene end by 4 bases; junction bases not matched to a gene: 16. The table lists this clonotype with many counts. Its antigen is unknown. Documented time point: persistent/refractory GD, antithyroid drugs over 5 years with positive TRAb. Following extraction of RNA from PBMCs, that RNA was used to make the TCR library. Sequencing libraries for TCR beta were prepared with iRepertoire HTBI primers and Arm-PCR of CDR3 regions. Each CDR3 protein gets one entry after TCRdb re-called the multiplex PCR reads with MiXCR. The sample yields nearly 350,000 distinct CDR3 sequences, roughly a fifth seen once.

The chain is built from TRBV20-1 and TRBJ2-5; 16 bases are shared with TRBD2. This sequence originates from a female donor with Graves disease. Sequences were derived from peripheral blood mononuclear cells (PBMCs), sampled when the disease was refractory, from a patient treated with antithyroid drugs. The chain's CDR3 is CSAWGLAGGPRVPTETQYF. For the CDR3, the DNA is TGCAGTGCTTGGGGACTAGCGGGAGGGCCTCGTGTACCAACAGAGACCCAGTACTTC.